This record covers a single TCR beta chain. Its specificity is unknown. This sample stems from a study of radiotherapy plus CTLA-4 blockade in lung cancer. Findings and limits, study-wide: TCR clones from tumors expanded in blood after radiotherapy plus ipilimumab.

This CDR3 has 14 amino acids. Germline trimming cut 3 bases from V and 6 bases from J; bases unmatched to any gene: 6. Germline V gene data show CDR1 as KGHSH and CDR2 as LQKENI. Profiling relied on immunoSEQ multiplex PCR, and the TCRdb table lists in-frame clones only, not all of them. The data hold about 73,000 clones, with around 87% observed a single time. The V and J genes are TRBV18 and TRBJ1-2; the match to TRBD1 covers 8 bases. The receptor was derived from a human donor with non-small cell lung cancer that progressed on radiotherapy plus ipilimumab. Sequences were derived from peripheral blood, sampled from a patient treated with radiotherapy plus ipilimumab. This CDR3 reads CASSPQQGADGYTF. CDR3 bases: TGTGCCAGCTCACCGCAGCAGGGGGCGGATGGCTACACCTTC.